The present TCR beta chain was sequenced within a study of cytomegalovirus exposure and HLA in healthy donors. Notes on the study in general: Sequencing likely generated an artifact that appeared as a cluster of highly shared sequence variants.

Trimming at V came to 4 bases and at J to 4 bases, leaving 12 bases not matched to a gene. CDR1 is SGHRS, CDR2 YFSETQ, per germline. This CDR3 is built from 17 residues. A note on this clone: Its antigen is not identified.

The donors were healthy bone marrow donors. The PCR was carried out with 60 Vbeta primers and 13 Jbeta primers. Sequencing was performed with immunoSEQ multiplex PCR; in TCRdb, only in-frame clones are kept and a portion is missing. The sample lists about 200,000 clones; more than 75% were seen once. The source material was PBMCs. V usage is TRBV5-1 and J usage is TRBJ2-7, with 12 bases identical to TRBD1. The sequence derives from a woman aged 18 to 35 in good health and CMV-seronegative. CDR3 nucleotide sequence: TGCGCCAGCAGCCCGGGGGATGGGACAGGGGGCCTTTACGAGCAGTACTTC. Translated: CASSPGDGTGGLYEQYF.